These 23 T cell receptor beta chains were all obtained from the same sample, sequenced in a study of cytomegalovirus exposure and HLA in healthy donors. Primers included in the PCR were 60 Vbeta and 13 Jbeta primers. Produced via immunoSEQ multiplex PCR; TCRdb's table is partial and in-frame only. The repertoire holds roughly 100,000 clones, approximately 80% seen once, with roughly 5.7% in the top ten. Specimen: PBMCs. Receptor source: a male donor in good health and CMV-seronegative.

V usage is TRBV7-2 and J usage is TRBJ2-7; D remains unclear. The CDR3 contains 13 residues. The ends were cut back, 8 bases at V and 6 bases at J, with 17 bases in the middle. Germline V gives CDR1 SGHTA, CDR2 FQGNSA. CDR3 bases: TGTGCCAGCTCTTCGAGTGCTACCGGCGAGCAGTACTTC. This translates into CASSSSATGEQYF.

CDR3 bases: TGTGCCAGCAGCTTAGCCCAACTAGTGGCCGGGGAGCTGTTTTTT. It translates to CASSLAQLVAGELFF. This chain links TRBV7-2 with TRBJ2-2, with a weak D call TRBD2 (5 bases). The CDR3 covers 15 residues. V lost 0 bases, J lost 6 bases, and 11 bases lay in between. Germline assignment: CDR1 SGHTA and CDR2 FQGNSA.

The V and J genes are TRBV5-5 and TRBJ2-2; 7 bases are shared with TRBD2. From germline, CDR1 is SGHKS and CDR2 YYEKEE (reference sequence). J was trimmed by 4 bases and V by 9 bases; bases with no gene match: 12. CDR3 length equals 15 residues. The CDR3: CATSPAGAGTGELFF. The CDR3 DNA reads TGTGCCACTTCGCCGGCGGGAGCGGGCACCGGGGAGCTGTTTTTT.

In regard to this clone: Other DNA sequences in this sample translate to the same CDR3. The chain is built from TRBV20-1 and TRBJ1-1; no definite D call. Germline-derived CDR1 and CDR2 are DFQATT and SNEGSKA (reference sequence). This CDR3 region has 11 residues. Trimming removed 6 bases from V and 3 bases from J, with 8 bases in between. DNA of the CDR3: TGCAGTGCCCCGGCGGACACTGAAGCTTTCTTT. This codes for CSAPADTEAFF.

The chain uses TRBV7-6 and TRBJ2-7; 11 bases map to TRBD1. Germline V lookup: CDR1 SGHVS, CDR2 FNYEAQ. The V gene end was trimmed by 4 bases and the J gene end by 4 bases; junction bases not matched to a gene: 6. This CDR3 spans 15 amino acids. The CDR3 DNA is TGTGCCAGCAGCTCTGGACAGGGGGCATTTTACGAGCAGTACTTC. Translated, it gives CASSSGQGAFYEQYF.

The chain employs TRBV19 and TRBJ2-7; tentatively, D is TRBD2 (6 bases). The CDR3 runs 16 residues. Trimming took off 2 bases at V and 2 bases at J, with 16 bases between the two ends. Germline CDR1 is LNHDA and CDR2 is SQIVND (reference sequence). The CDR3 DNA follows: TGTGCCAGTAGTATATTTAATGCGGGGAACCCCTACGAGCAGTACTTC. Amino acids: CASSIFNAGNPYEQYF. The full variable domain, its missing parts supplied by reference TRBV19 and TRBJ2-7, is DGGITQSPKYLFRKEGQNVTLSCEQNLNHDAMYWYRQDPGQGLRLIYYSQIVNDFQKGDIAEGYSVSREKKESFPLTVTSAQKNPTAFYLCASSIFNAGNPYEQYFGPGTRLTVT.

This clone was detected only once. This chain uses TRBV5-4 with TRBJ2-5, with D uncertain. Germline V gene sequence: CDR1 SGHNT, CDR2 YYREEE (reference sequence). This CDR3 region has 12 residues. V lost 7 bases to trimming and J lost 5 bases, with 12 bases between them. The CDR3 is CASGQDSETQYF. In DNA form, the CDR3 reads TGTGCCAGCGGTCAGGATTCGGAGACCCAGTACTTC.

The chain links TRBV2 to TRBJ1-1; unclear D gene. This CDR3 spans 10 amino acids. Germline assignment: CDR1 SNHLY and CDR2 FYNNEI. The V end was cut by 6 bases, the J end by 7 bases, with 6 bases between. CDR3 amino acids: CASSTVEAFF. DNA for the CDR3: TGTGCCAGCAGCACAGTTGAAGCTTTCTTT.

This rearrangement joins TRBV7-6 to TRBJ2-7; 10 nucleotides agree with TRBD2. This CDR3 comprises 16 residues. The germline V gene has CDR1 SGHVS and CDR2 FNYEAQ. Trimming removed 5 bases from V and 0 bases from J; junction bases left unmatched: 7. In DNA, the CDR3 is TGTGCCAGCAGCATAGGACTAGCGGCCCTCTCCTACGAGCAGTACTTC. It specifies CASSIGLAALSYEQYF.

The chain links TRBV7-2 to TRBJ2-3; TRBD2 aligns across 7 bases. V lost 4 bases and J lost 7; bases outside the gene matches: 11. The CDR3 consists of 15 residues. Germline V gene lookup returns CDR1 SGHTA and CDR2 FQGNSA. The CDR3 nucleotides are TGTGCCAGCAGCTCCCTAGCGGACGCCCTTCATACGCAGTATTTT. It specifies CASSSLADALHTQYF.

The chain carries TRBV25-1 and TRBJ2-3; 11 bases agree with TRBD2. Germline V gene lookup returns CDR1 MGHDK and CDR2 SYGVNS. CDR3 length equals 16 residues. V lost 1 base, J lost 5 bases, and 5 bases stayed unmatched. CDR3 sequence: CASSEWIAGGQDTQYF. CDR3 coding DNA: TGTGCCAGCAGTGAATGGATAGCGGGAGGGCAAGATACGCAGTATTTT.

This clone was observed a few times. V usage is TRBV6-1 and J usage is TRBJ1-4, with D uncertain. The V gene lost 3 bases and the J gene lost 10 bases, with 21 bases spanning the gap. CDR1 MNHNS and CDR2 SASEGT come from the germline V gene. CDR3 size: 16 residues. This CDR3 reads CASSDAGMAEKGKLFF. CDR3 bases: TGTGCCAGCAGTGATGCGGGGATGGCGGAGAAGGGAAAACTGTTTTTT.

The CDR3 loop is CASSPTSGRGSEQFF. For the CDR3, the DNA is TGTGCCAGCAGTCCAACTAGCGGGAGGGGGAGTGAGCAGTTCTTC. The rearrangement uses TRBV7-2 and TRBJ2-1; 13 bases line up with TRBD2. The length of the CDR3 is 15 residues. CDR1 is SGHTA, CDR2 FQGNSA, per germline. Trimming cost V 6 bases and J 9 bases; bases outside gene matches: 8.

The chain combines TRBV27 with TRBJ2-1, with 14 nucleotides matching TRBD2. J was trimmed by 8 bases and V by 8 bases; bases with no gene match: 11. The CDR3 spans 16 residues. Germline CDR1 and CDR2: MNHEY and SMNVEV (reference sequence). The CDR3 coding sequence is TGTGCCAGCGCGCAACTAATGGGACTAGCGGGAGATGAGCAGTTCTTC. Amino acids: CASAQLMGLAGDEQFF.

This clone came up a few times. Other DNA sequences in the same sample also yield this CDR3. This rearrangement joins TRBV6-1 to TRBJ1-1; D uncertain. Germline CDR1 MNHNS, CDR2 SASEGT. V was trimmed by 1 base and J by 4 bases, leaving 7 bases between them. This CDR3 has 13 residues. The CDR3 sequence is CASSEDTFTEAFF. The CDR3 DNA reads TGTGCCAGCAGTGAAGACACGTTCACTGAAGCTTTCTTT.

The genes are TRBV10-3 and TRBJ2-7; possibly TRBD1 for D (5 bases). The CDR3 has 17 amino acids. V was shortened by 3 bases and J by 2 bases, with 20 bases between the two germline ends. Germline loops: CDR1 ENHRY, CDR2 SYGVKD. The CDR3 loop is CAISDSARAKRTYEQYF. The CDR3 coding sequence is TGTGCCATCAGTGACTCGGCCAGGGCTAAGAGAACCTACGAGCAGTACTTC.

The V call is TRBV11-2, the J call TRBJ2-3; 7 positions match TRBD2. The CDR3 sequence is 15 residues long. V dropped 5 bases and J dropped 6; count of bases not matched to a gene: 11. Germline loops: CDR1 SGHAT, CDR2 FQNNGV. CDR3 sequence reads: CASSRSGTHEDTQYF. Written as DNA, the CDR3 is TGTGCCAGCAGCCGGAGCGGGACCCACGAGGATACGCAGTATTTT.

V usage is TRBV9 and J usage is TRBJ2-3, with 10 bases identical to TRBD2. J was trimmed by 2 bases and V by 0 bases; bases with no gene match: 3. Germline CDR1 reads SGDLS; CDR2 reads YYNGEE. The CDR3 is 16 amino acids. The CDR3 sequence: CASSVVAGGLTDTQYF. Written as DNA, the CDR3 is TGTGCCAGCAGCGTAGTAGCGGGAGGCCTCACAGATACGCAGTATTTT.

This clone showed up just a few times. The J gene is TRBJ1-4, the V gene TRBV6-1; TRBD1 might be the D (6 bases). This CDR3 spans 16 amino acids. Trimming shortened V by 4 bases and J by 0 bases, and 12 bases separated the two germline ends. Germline-derived CDR1 and CDR2 are MNHNS and SASEGT. The CDR3 here is CASSATGFPTNEKLFF. CDR3 in DNA: TGTGCCAGCAGTGCGACAGGTTTCCCAACTAATGAAAAACTGTTTTTT.

The V call is TRBV11-2, the J call TRBJ2-7; 10 bases fit TRBD1. The germline CDR1 and CDR2 sequences are SGHAT and FQNNGV. Trimming at V came to 4 bases and at J to 5 bases, leaving 5 bases not matched to a gene. The CDR3 is made up of 14 amino acids. The CDR3 region is CASSWTGGFDEQYF. The CDR3 DNA sequence: TGTGCCAGCAGCTGGACAGGGGGGTTCGACGAGCAGTACTTC.

V is TRBV5-1 and J is TRBJ2-2; D unclear. CDR3 length: 13 amino acids. Germline V gives CDR1 SGHRS, CDR2 YFSETQ. The V gene lost 4 bases and the J gene lost 7 bases, with 11 bases spanning the gap. CDR3 coding DNA: TGCGCCAGCAGCGTAGGCCCGGGCGGGGAGCTGTTTTTT. Its translation: CASSVGPGGELFF.

This clone was observed a few times. The V call is TRBV10-3, the J call TRBJ1-2, with unresolved D. This CDR3 region has 14 residues. V gave up 2 bases and J gave up 0 bases, with 7 bases separating them. In germline, CDR1 is ENHRY, CDR2 SYGVKD. The CDR3 DNA follows: TGTGCCATCAGTGAGGGCGGAGCTAACTATGGCTACACCTTC. Protein product: CAISEGGANYGYTF.

About this clone itself: One junction end does not reproduce the germline sequence, and a read error may be involved. The V call is TRBV7-7, the J call TRBJ2-2; TRBD1 matches 8 bases. The CDR3 runs 15 residues. The germline CDR1 and CDR2 sequences are SSHAT and FNYEAQ (reference sequence). In nucleotides, the CDR3 is TGTGCTAGCACCCGGACAGGGTTTGGCGCCGGGGAGCTGTTTTTT. Protein sequence: CASTRTGFGAGELFF.